The source of this T cell receptor beta chain is a study of blood T cell repertoires in COVID-19. Study overall: The United States, Italy and Spain provided the acute and convalescent COVID-19 samples. T cells, B-cell-depleted T cells, or PBMCs provided the cDNA or gDNA that served as material.

Original processing notes: Amplification of reference gene primers provided the estimated nucleated cell counts. Repertoires were generated with immunoSEQ multiplex PCR, while TCRdb's copy carries only in-frame clones and drops some. That table supplies the V and J calls and clone size; D and trimming were determined from the DNA. The sample yields 150,000 or so clones, around 81% seen once. The ends were cut back, 0 bases at V and 6 bases at J, with 25 bases in the middle. The CDR3 runs 19 residues. This chain joins TRBV23-1 and TRBJ2-3; D possibly corresponds to TRBD1 (6 bases). TRBV23-1 is assigned to the ORF class and has an uncertain function. This sequence was found in a man in his sixties or seventies who had recovered from COVID-19. Input material: peripheral blood. The CDR3 DNA reads TGCGCCAGCAGTCAATCGGGGTTTCTCGGGGCAGGGGAGACGGATACGCAGTATTTT. It encodes CASSQSGFLGAGETDTQYF.